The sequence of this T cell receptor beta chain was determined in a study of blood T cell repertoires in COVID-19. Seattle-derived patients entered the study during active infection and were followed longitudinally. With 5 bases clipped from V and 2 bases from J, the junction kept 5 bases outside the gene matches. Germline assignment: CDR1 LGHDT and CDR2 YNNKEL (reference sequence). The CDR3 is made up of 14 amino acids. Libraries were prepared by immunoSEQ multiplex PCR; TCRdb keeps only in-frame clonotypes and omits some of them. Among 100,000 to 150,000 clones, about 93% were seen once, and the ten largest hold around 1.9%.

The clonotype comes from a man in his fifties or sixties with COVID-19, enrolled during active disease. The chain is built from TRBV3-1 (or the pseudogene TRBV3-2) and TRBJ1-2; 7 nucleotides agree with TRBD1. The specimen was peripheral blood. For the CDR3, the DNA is TGTGCCAGCAGCACGGGACAGAAAAACTATGGCTACACCTTC. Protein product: CASSTGQKNYGYTF.